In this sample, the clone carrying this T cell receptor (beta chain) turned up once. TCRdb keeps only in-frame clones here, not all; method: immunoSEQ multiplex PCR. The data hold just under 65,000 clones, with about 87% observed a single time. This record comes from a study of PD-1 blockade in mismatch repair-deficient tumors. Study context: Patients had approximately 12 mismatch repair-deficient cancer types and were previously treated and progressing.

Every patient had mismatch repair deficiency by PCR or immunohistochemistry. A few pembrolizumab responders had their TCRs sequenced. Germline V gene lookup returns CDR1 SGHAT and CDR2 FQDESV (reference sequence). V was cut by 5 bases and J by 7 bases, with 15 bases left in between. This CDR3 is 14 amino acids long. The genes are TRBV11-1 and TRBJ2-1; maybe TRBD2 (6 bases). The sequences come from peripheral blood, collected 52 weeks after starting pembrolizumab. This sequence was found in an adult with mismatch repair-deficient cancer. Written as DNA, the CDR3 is TGTGCCAGCAGCGTTAGCCGGGCGGGGAATGAGCAGTTCTTC. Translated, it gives CASSVSRAGNEQFF.